This T cell receptor beta chain comes out of a study of naive and memory T cell subsets (TCRdb year 2017). At the level of the whole study: The study applied an open-source, UMI-based TCR alpha and beta sequencing pipeline to sorted naive and memory peripheral blood T cell subsets. Complete agreement was observed between the functional CMV T cell responses and the IgG serology results. RNA was DNase-treated and reverse transcribed with TCR constant-region primers, mostly using SuperScript III. General conclusions and limits of the study: The repertoire findings for the naive and memory subsets could not be validated against a ground truth, as none was available. TCR abundance followed a power law whose exponent differed between naive and memory subsets but was consistent across the three individuals. Gini index rose and Shannon and inverse Simpson diversity fell from naive through CM, EM and EMRA in both CD4 and CD8 cells. Each clonotype was defined as a single alpha or beta chain sequence rather than as a paired alpha/beta receptor. Once error correction was done, more than 90% of naive TCR sequences showed up just once, which made the naive abundance distributions much steeper than those of the memory subsets. RNA-based TCR counts may be influenced by expression changes linked to T cell activation and differentiation.

The library was made by UMI-ligation and nested PCR. The beta constant-region primer was an equimolar mix of two oligonucleotides covering both TRBC1 and TRBC2. Four rounds of PCR, combining the SP2 primer with nested alpha and beta constant-region primers, were used to amplify the ligated cDNA. T4 RNA ligase 1 ligated a single-stranded oligonucleotide carrying the SP2 primer and a 12-nucleotide UMI to the cDNA 3' end. The ligation reaction was kept at 16 degrees C for roughly 20-24 hours. PCR2 was typically run as a SYBR Green qPCR and stopped at a predetermined threshold to prevent over-amplification. Every purification after the first one was done using Agencourt AMPure XP magnetic beads. Library amounts were measured by Qubit and library quality was assessed on a TapeStation, where the main peak was expected at around 650 bp. Sequencing of the pooled libraries was done on an Illumina MiSeq using v2 2x251 paired-end kits, which typically yielded about 0.85-2.3 million reads per sample. Each sample library was pooled at about 4.4 nM, and about 4.5-7.5% PhiX was included to improve cluster recognition. The authors processed their data as follows. V and J genes were assigned to Demultiplexor-processed FASTQ reads by Decombinator through tag matching, with a single base-pair mismatch being allowed. By using UMIs, Collapsinator corrected both sequencing errors and the frequency errors caused by PCR heterogeneity. CDR3Translator translated TCRs and extracted CDR3s from the conserved cysteine to the FGXG phenylalanine, flagging non-productive sequences. Repertoires were subsampled to equal numbers of UMI-defined TCRs before Gini, Shannon entropy and inverse Simpson indices were calculated. Power-law fits to clonotype abundance distributions were performed by maximum likelihood within the linear range. For one naive CD8 sample, the pipeline and MIGEC produced similar UMI counts, unique TCR numbers and clonal distributions. Repertoires were searched for around 7,300 CMV-associated CDR3 sequences compiled from VDJdb and a published dataset. TCRdb ran its own pipeline on the public reads, namely fastp trimming at Q25 and MiXCR clone calling, and kept in-frame beta chains. Duplicate CDR3 protein sequences are folded into a single record with the most common DNA and genes. The V and J calls here are based on TCRdb, not the publication. This sample holds 100,000 to 150,000 distinct CDR3 sequences; around 35% were observed only once. Together, the top ten hold 0.75% to 1% of the sample.

TCR alpha and beta chain libraries were amplified separately from the second PCR step onward. Donor CMV status was determined by IFNgamma production from CD4+ T cells after overnight stimulation of fresh PBMCs with CMV viral lysate. Using Miltenyi beads, CD4 T cells were first positively selected, and CD8 T cells were then positively selected from the CD4-negative fraction. Cells stained for CD3, CD4, CD8, CD45RA, CD27 and a live/dead dye were sorted on a BD Aria II into four subsets by CD45RA and CD27. A few healthy volunteers provided blood, and each donor's sample was split into CD4 and CD8 T cells and then further divided into four differentiation subsets. Roughly 0.12 L of peripheral blood was taken from each donor, and PBMC were separated by density-gradient centrifugation on Ficoll-Paque PLUS. The sorted cells were lysed in RLT buffer, after which RNA was extracted using a Qiagen RNeasy kit and kept at -80 degrees C.

Notes on this clonotype: It has no known antigen specificity. Base-call qualities are not available, and no considerably larger clone is one nucleotide away.

Unmatched junction bases come to 8, with V trimmed by 1 base and J by 3 bases. The germline V gene specifies MGHRA as CDR1 and YSYEKL as CDR2. CDR3 length: 17 amino acids, cysteine to phenylalanine. Only CDR3 DNA remains: 51 bases, in frame from the first base. The rearranged segments are TRBV4-1 and TRBJ2-2; TRBD2 agrees with 7 junctional bases. The clonotype comes from a human donor in good health. The sequenced sample was central memory CD4+ T cells from blood. What the cell subset or site label conveys for this sample: central memory, CD45RA- CD27+. The CDR3 is CASSQVGSGGHTGELFF. The DNA sequence is TGCGCCAGCAGCCAAGTAGGGTCGGGAGGTCACACCGGGGAGCTGTTTTTT.